Shown below are 16 T cell receptor beta chains from a single sample sequenced in a study of cytomegalovirus exposure and HLA in healthy donors. A multiplex PCR was run with 60 Vbeta primers and 13 Jbeta primers. Method: immunoSEQ multiplex PCR; TCRdb's copy keeps in-frame clones and lacks some. The top ten clones hold roughly 2.5% of a sample with around 200,000 clones, 70% to 85% of them seen once. Sample: PBMCs. The receptor source for this set is a woman aged 60 to 75 in good health and CMV-seropositive.

This clone was seen a few times. A junction end diverges from the germline sequence, so it may reflect a read error. The chain employs TRBV7-9 and TRBJ1-6, with a weak D call TRBD1 (6 bases). CDR3 length equals 12 residues. The germline CDR1 and CDR2 sequences are SEHNR and FQNEAQ (reference sequence). CDR3 in DNA: TGTTCCAGCAGCGACGTAGGGGGGGCCCTCCACTTT. Translating it yields CSSSDVGGALHF.

This chain connects TRBV28 to TRBJ1-1; perhaps TRBD1 as D (5 bases). This CDR3 is built from 15 residues. The V and J ends lost 6 bases and 4 bases respectively, with 18 bases between them. Germline V gene sequence: CDR1 MDHEN, CDR2 SYDVKM. This CDR3 is CASRRRTGPGTEAFF. For the CDR3, the DNA is TGTGCCAGCAGGCGAAGAACAGGACCTGGCACTGAAGCTTTCTTT.

This chain connects TRBV7-6 to TRBJ2-2; tentatively, D is TRBD2 (5 bases). The germline V gene encodes CDR1 SGHVS and CDR2 FNYEAQ. The CDR3 spans 16 residues. Trimming cost V 0 bases and J 6 bases, with 14 bases left between them. The DNA of the CDR3 is TGTGCCAGCAGCTTAGCTGGCGGGCCAGTGGCCGGGGAGCTGTTTTTT. Encoded protein: CASSLAGGPVAGELFF.

This clone has only one observation. V is TRBV30 and J is TRBJ2-7; possibly TRBD2 for D (5 bases). V was cut by 1 base and J by 2 bases, with 12 bases left in between. The CDR3 loop spans 14 amino acids. The germline gives CDR1 GTSNPN, CDR2 SVGIG (reference sequence). The CDR3 is CAWSGYGSAYEQYF. The CDR3 DNA is TGTGCCTGGAGTGGATATGGGAGTGCCTACGAGCAGTACTTC.

The V gene is TRBV5-1, the J gene TRBJ2-5, with 8 bases that match TRBD1. The CDR3 has 15 residues. V trimming: 4 bases; J trimming: 2 bases; junction bases outside the gene matches: 7. The germline CDR1 and CDR2 sequences are SGHRS and YFSETQ. CDR3 coding DNA: TGCGCCAGCAGCCCCCTGGGGACAGGACAAGAGACCCAGTACTTC. This encodes CASSPLGTGQETQYF.

V gene TRBV30 combines with J gene TRBJ1-2, with 8 bases identical to TRBD1. V shed 2 bases, J shed 8 bases, and the junction held 7 bases outside the gene matches. CDR3 length equals 13 residues. Germline V gene data show CDR1 as GTSNPN and CDR2 as SVGIG (reference sequence). The CDR3 region is CAWSRDRPRGYTF. CDR3 nucleotides: TGTGCCTGGAGTCGGGACAGGCCAAGGGGCTACACCTTC.

The sample holds one count of this clone. The chain is built from TRBV4-1 and TRBJ2-1, with no clear D. The CDR3 contains 17 residues. Per germline, CDR1 MGHRA and CDR2 YSYEKL. The V and J ends lost 2 bases and 0 bases respectively, with 14 bases between them. The CDR3 here is CASSQKPPPSSYNEQFF. Here the CDR3 DNA reads TGCGCCAGCAGCCAAAAGCCACCTCCGAGCTCCTACAATGAGCAGTTCTTC.

This clone has only a few counts. The V gene is TRBV7-2, the J gene TRBJ2-7, with TRBD1 as a possible D gene (5 bases). Germline values: CDR1 SGHTA, CDR2 FQGNSA. The germline V and J ends were trimmed by 5 bases and 2 bases, with 16 bases remaining between them. The CDR3 covers 15 residues. The CDR3 nucleotides are TGTGCCAGCAGCCCGACGGCTGGGGCCACCTACGAGCAGTACTTC. This translates into CASSPTAGATYEQYF.

The rearrangement links TRBV9 to TRBJ2-2; a possible D gene is TRBD2 (5 bases). V lost 0 bases to trimming and J lost 4 bases, with 13 bases between them. CDR1 and CDR2 (germline): SGDLS, YYNGEE. The CDR3 spans 16 residues. This CDR3 is CASSVGGSSVTGELFF. CDR3 DNA sequence: TGTGCCAGCAGCGTAGGTGGGAGCAGTGTCACCGGGGAGCTGTTTTTT.

This rearrangement joins TRBV30 to TRBJ2-3, with TRBD2 matching 12 bases. Germline values: CDR1 GTSNPN, CDR2 SVGIG (reference sequence). CDR3 length: 13 residues. V shed 5 bases, J shed 8 bases, and the junction held 5 bases outside the gene matches. For the CDR3, the DNA is TGTGCCTGGGGCCTGGGACTAGCGGGTACGCAGTATTTT. This sequence encodes CAWGLGLAGTQYF.

The gene calls are TRBV5-4 and TRBJ2-1; maybe TRBD2 (5 bases). Germline V CDR1 and CDR2: SGHNT, YYREEE (reference sequence). The CDR3 has 15 residues. The V end was cut by 0 bases, the J end by 7 bases, with 14 bases between. Here the CDR3 reads CASSLGGYNRNEQFF. The CDR3 nucleotides read TGTGCCAGCAGCTTGGGCGGGTACAACCGAAATGAGCAGTTCTTC.

This rearrangement joins TRBV5-4 to TRBJ1-2; no firm D call. V gave up 4 bases and J gave up 0 bases, with 7 bases separating them. The CDR3 runs to 13 residues. Germline values: CDR1 SGHNT, CDR2 YYREEE (reference sequence). The CDR3 sequence is CASSGTANYGYTF. In DNA, the CDR3 is TGTGCCAGCAGCGGAACAGCTAACTATGGCTACACCTTC.

The chain couples TRBV7-9 to TRBJ2-7; tentatively, D is TRBD1 (6 bases). Germline-derived CDR1 and CDR2 are SEHNR and FQNEAQ (reference sequence). The CDR3 sequence is 15 residues long. The V end lost 1 base, the J end lost 2 bases, and 12 bases lay between the germline ends. Here the CDR3 DNA reads TGTGCCAGCAGCTTAGTTGGGGGCAGGGCCTACGAGCAGTACTTC. Translation gives CASSLVGGRAYEQYF.

In this sample, this clone turned up once. J is TRBJ1-1 and V is TRBV18; 10 bases are shared with TRBD1. The CDR3 is made up of 14 amino acids. With 4 bases clipped from V and 1 base from J, the junction kept 0 bases outside the gene matches. Germline CDR1 is KGHSH and CDR2 is LQKENI. For the CDR3, the DNA is TGTGCCAGCTCACGGGACAGGGGGAACACTGAAGCTTTCTTT. Translated: CASSRDRGNTEAFF.

The chain has TRBV29-1 and TRBJ2-2; TRBD1 matches 8 bases. CDR3 length: 15 amino acids. V trimming: 6 bases; J trimming: 5 bases; junction bases outside the gene matches: 11. Per the germline V gene, CDR1 is SQVTM and CDR2 is ANQGSEA. For the CDR3, the DNA is TGCAGCGTGCGAACCCCGGGACAGGAGACCGGGGAGCTGTTTTTT. It encodes CSVRTPGQETGELFF.

The chain has TRBV21-1 and TRBJ2-7; TRBD1 is the table's D call, not checked against the DNA. TRBV21-1 is listed as a pseudogene. The CDR3 covers 15 residues. Here the CDR3 reads CASNQYRGRTYEQYF. CDR3 in DNA: TGTGCCAGCAACCAGTACAGGGGGCGGACCTACGAGCAGTACTTC.